These 22 T cell receptor beta chains share one sample of origin, sequenced in a study of post-analysis software for immune sequencing data. Notes on the study in general: Among roughly 5 TRBV segments more frequent in patients than controls were TRBV5-6, TRBV5-1 and TRBV20-1.

For these receptors, no antigen is known. Incorporated into the TCR beta cDNA libraries were unique molecular identifiers, which served to reduce PCR and sequencing biases. TCRdb recomputed calls from the PCR reads with MiXCR, one row per CDR3 protein. The table shows almost 700,000 distinct CDR3 sequences, with around 60% occurring only once. The material sequenced was blood. These receptors all stem from a girl aged 2 to 10 with multiple sclerosis.

The table lists this clonotype with a few counts. V and J are TRBV12-3 or TRBV12-4 and TRBJ2-5; D gene uncertain. V lost 2 bases and J lost 4, with 5 bases in between. The CDR3 sequence is 12 residues long. CDR3 in DNA: TGTGCCAGCAGTTTAACTGCAGAGACCCAGTACTTC. This sequence encodes CASSLTAETQYF.

V gene TRBV2 combines with J gene TRBJ2-5; D may be TRBD2 (5 bases). The DNA matches TRBJ2-7 better at its end, which makes the J call doubtful. The CDR3 covers 12 residues. The germline V gene encodes CDR1 SNHLY and CDR2 FYNNEI. The CDR3 DNA is TGTGCCAGCAGTGTCGGGATCTACGAGCAGTACTTC. Its protein product is CASSVGIYEQYF.

The rearrangement uses TRBV6-2 or TRBV6-3 and TRBJ2-1; no firm D call. The V gene lost 2 bases and the J gene lost 0 bases, with 8 bases spanning the gap. The germline gives CDR1 MNHEY, CDR2 SVGEGT. The CDR3 is 15 amino acids. CDR3 nucleotide sequence: TGTGCCAGCAGTTACGAGGTGATCTCCTACAATGAGCAGTTCTTC. Translating gives CASSYEVISYNEQFF.

This chain joins TRBV12-3 or TRBV12-4 and TRBJ1-2, with D tentatively TRBD1 (6 bases). The CDR3 consists of 12 residues. V was shortened by 5 bases and J by 4 bases, with 8 bases between the two germline ends. The CDR3 sequence: CASSRQVYGYTF. In DNA form, the CDR3 reads TGTGCCAGCAGTAGACAGGTCTATGGCTACACCTTC.

The gene calls are TRBV7-9 and TRBJ2-7; the D is unclear. This CDR3 has 14 amino acids. Trimming shortened V by 1 base and J by 5 bases, and 12 bases separated the two germline ends. Germline V lookup: CDR1 SEHNR, CDR2 FQNEAQ (reference sequence). The CDR3 reads CASSLGGLGDEQYF. The CDR3 DNA sequence: TGTGCCAGCAGCTTAGGGGGTCTGGGCGACGAGCAGTACTTC.

The chain is built from TRBV5-1 and TRBJ2-1; 10 nucleotides align to TRBD2. The CDR3 consists of 13 residues. Germline-derived CDR1 and CDR2 are SGHRS and YFSETQ. J gave up 10 bases and V 8 bases, and 9 bases lay outside the gene matches. The CDR3 sequence: CASLGIAGGEQFF. DNA for the CDR3: TGCGCCAGTCTAGGTATAGCGGGAGGAGAGCAGTTCTTC.

This clonotype was seen only once. The chain uses TRBV20-1 and TRBJ2-1, with 8 bases lining up with TRBD1. CDR1 DFQATT and CDR2 SNEGSKA come from the germline V gene (reference sequence). V dropped 4 bases and J dropped 0; count of bases not matched to a gene: 11. The CDR3 consists of 17 residues. This CDR3 reads CSAISPGGWGSYNEQFF. CDR3 sequence (DNA): TGCAGTGCTATTAGCCCAGGGGGCTGGGGCTCCTACAATGAGCAGTTCTTC.

CDR3 loop: CASSLSPDLSSTDTQYF. Written as DNA, the CDR3 is TGTGCCAGCAGTTTATCCCCCGATCTTTCCAGCACAGATACGCAGTATTTT. The rearrangement links TRBV27 to TRBJ2-3, with D uncertain. Germline-derived CDR1 and CDR2 are MNHEY and SMNVEV (reference sequence). This CDR3 is built from 17 residues. Trimming left V 0 bases short and J 0 bases short, with 13 bases between.

The rearrangement links TRBV5-4 to TRBJ2-7, with D possibly TRBD1 on 7 matching bases. Germline V gene sequence: CDR1 SGHNT, CDR2 YYREEE (reference sequence). The CDR3 is 14 amino acids. V shed 5 bases and J shed 0 bases, with 12 bases lying between them. In nucleotides, the CDR3 is TGTGCCAGCAGAGACAGGGAGGACTCCTACGAGCAGTACTTC. Encoded protein: CASRDREDSYEQYF. Based on the CDR3 plus reference TRBV5-4 and TRBJ2-7, the full variable domain is ETGVTQSPTHLIKTRGQQVTLRCSSQSGHNTVSWYQQALGQGPQFIFQYYREEENGRGNFPPRFSGLQFPNYSSELNVNALELDDSALYLCASRDREDSYEQYFGPGTRLTVT.

The chain carries TRBV6-2 or TRBV6-3 and TRBJ2-1; D is unclear. V was clipped by 2 bases and J by 10 bases, with 12 bases between them. Germline CDR1 is MNHEY and CDR2 is SVGEGT. CDR3 length: 13 residues. The CDR3 is CASSYQRLKEQFF. The CDR3, as DNA: TGTGCCAGCAGTTACCAGCGATTGAAAGAGCAGTTCTTC.

The CDR3 protein is CASSHPLQGNYGYTF. The CDR3 region has the DNA TGTGCCAGCAGCCATCCTCTGCAGGGCAACTATGGCTACACCTTC. The chain joins TRBV28 to TRBJ1-2, with a possible D match to TRBD1 (5 bases). The V end lost 6 bases, the J end lost 2 bases, and 16 bases lay between the germline ends. The CDR3 contains 15 residues. Germline V gives CDR1 MDHEN, CDR2 SYDVKM.

V gene TRBV7-2 combines with J gene TRBJ2-3; D gene uncertain. The germline V gene has CDR1 SGHTA and CDR2 FQGNSA. Between the trimmed V and J ends, which lost 9 bases and 4 bases, there was a span of 17 bases. CDR3 size: 14 residues. The CDR3 DNA reads TGTGCCAGTTCCTCAAGAGTAGGTGCAGATACGCAGTATTTT. It is translated as CASSSRVGADTQYF.

This clonotype was observed once. The chain links TRBV5-1 to TRBJ2-5, with TRBD1 identical over 9 bases. Near its end, the DNA agrees better with TRBJ2-7, so the J call may be wrong. From germline, CDR1 is SGHRS and CDR2 YFSETQ. The length of the CDR3 is 14 residues. CDR3 sequence: CASSLQGAYDEQYF. The CDR3 region has the DNA TGCGCCAGCAGTCTACAGGGGGCTTACGACGAGCAGTACTTC.

V gene TRBV13 combines with J gene TRBJ2-1; 8 bases match TRBD2. CDR1 PRHDT and CDR2 FYEKMQ come from the germline V gene (reference sequence). This CDR3 has 17 amino acids. Trimming cost V 5 bases and J 4 bases; bases outside gene matches: 13. CDR3 sequence: CASSTPLTSGVYNEQFF. In nucleotides, the CDR3 is TGTGCCAGCAGCACGCCCCTTACTAGCGGCGTATACAATGAGCAGTTCTTC. The variable domain in full, completed from reference TRBV13 and TRBJ2-1, reads AAGVIQSPRHLIKEKRETATLKCYPIPRHDTVYWYQQGPGQDPQFLISFYEKMQSDKGSIPDRFSAQQFSDYHSELNMSSLELGDSALYFCASSTPLTSGVYNEQFFGPGTRLTVL.

This clonotype was observed a few times. The chain couples TRBV4-1 to TRBJ2-4; 9 nucleotides align to TRBD1. The CDR3 consists of 21 residues. CDR1 MGHRA and CDR2 YSYEKL come from the germline V gene. The V and J ends lost 0 bases and 1 base, in that order; junction bases with no gene match: 16. CDR3 residues: CASSQELALIRDRAAKNIQYF. CDR3 nucleotides: TGCGCCAGCAGCCAAGAATTGGCCCTTATTAGGGACAGGGCCGCCAAAAACATTCAGTACTTC.

This clonotype was seen a single time. This chain links TRBV12-3 or TRBV12-4 with TRBJ1-1, with D hard to call. The CDR3 is 12 amino acids. V was clipped by 8 bases and J by 1 base, with 8 bases between them. CDR3 bases: TGTGCCAGCGTCGAGGGGAACACTGAAGCTTTCTTT. It specifies CASVEGNTEAFF.

About this clonotype itself: One end of the junction is discordant with germline, which a read error may explain. This sequence joins TRBV12-3 or TRBV12-4 and TRBJ2-7, with D maybe TRBD1 (5 bases). The length of the CDR3 is 11 residues. The CDR3 protein is CVTPRDYEQYF. CDR3 in DNA: TGCGTGACTCCCAGGGACTACGAGCAGTACTTC.

The gene calls are TRBV29-1 and TRBJ2-1; 10 bases line up with TRBD2. V lost 4 bases and J lost 6; bases outside the gene matches: 6. The CDR3 has 14 residues. Germline values: CDR1 SQVTM, CDR2 ANQGSEA. Here the CDR3 reads CSVVLAGAGNEQFF. DNA for the CDR3: TGCAGCGTTGTCCTAGCGGGGGCCGGCAATGAGCAGTTCTTC.

The chain couples TRBV10-3 to TRBJ1-2; 9 bases are shared with TRBD1. The ends lost 10 bases at V and 8 bases at J; junction bases unmatched: 20. The length of the CDR3 is 16 residues. In germline, CDR1 is ENHRY, CDR2 SYGVKD. This CDR3 is CANKARTGTGLTGYTF. The CDR3 DNA reads as TGTGCCAACAAAGCAAGAACCGGGACAGGGTTAACAGGCTACACCTTC.

This clonotype was detected a few times. This chain uses TRBV29-1 with TRBJ2-7, with 13 positions matching TRBD2. V lost 5 bases and J lost 4; bases outside the gene matches: 14. CDR3 length: 17 residues. Germline V gene sequence: CDR1 SQVTM, CDR2 ANQGSEA. This CDR3 reads CSVHSPTSGRSEYEQYF. CDR3 nucleotide sequence: TGCAGCGTTCATTCCCCGACTAGCGGGAGGTCTGAGTACGAGCAGTACTTC.

This chain links TRBV7-2 with TRBJ1-6, with D perhaps matching TRBD1 (5 bases). Germline V gene data show CDR1 as SGHTA and CDR2 as FQGNSA. The length of the CDR3 is 16 residues. V lost 0 bases, J lost 9 bases, and 15 bases lay in between. This CDR3 reads CASSLALWGGSSPLHF. CDR3 in DNA: TGTGCCAGCAGCTTAGCGTTGTGGGGCGGGAGTTCACCCCTCCACTTT.

The gene calls are TRBV24-1 and TRBJ2-5; possible D gene TRBD1, 5 bases. The CDR3 contains 15 residues. V was cut by 4 bases and J by 1 base, with 12 bases left in between. CDR1 and CDR2 from the germline V gene are KGHDR and SFDVKD. The CDR3 region has the DNA TGTGCCACCAGTGACCCTGGACAAGTCCAAGAGACCCAGTACTTC. It yields the protein CATSDPGQVQETQYF.